This TCR beta chain was sequenced for a study of blood T cell repertoires in COVID-19. This clone was counted a single time. Profiling relied on immunoSEQ multiplex PCR, and the TCRdb table lists in-frame clones only, not all of them. This table holds fewer than 250,000 clones, around nine tenths found once. This CDR3 is 13 amino acids long. CDR1 and CDR2 from the germline V gene are LGHNA and YNFKEQ. The V and J ends lost 1 base and 5 bases, in that order; junction bases with no gene match: 0. The source of this sequence is a woman aged 60-75 years who had recovered from COVID-19. Sequenced sample: peripheral blood. This chain joins TRBV4-2 and TRBJ2-5; 8 bases are a match to TRBD1. The CDR3 is CASSQGTGETQYF. CDR3 sequence (DNA): TGTGCCAGCAGCCAAGGGACAGGGGAGACCCAGTACTTC.